These 3 T cell receptor beta chains were sequenced from one sample in a study of blood T cell repertoires in COVID-19. Assay used: immunoSEQ multiplex PCR; TCRdb lists only in-frame clones, some missing. This sample has 250,000 to 300,000 clones, with roughly 86% found just once. Sequencing was done on a sample of PBMCs or T cells enriched from blood (not recorded which). These TCRs come from a woman in her 30s who had recovered from COVID-19.

The rearrangement joins TRBV5-1 to TRBJ2-2; tentative D call: TRBD1 (6 bases). The CDR3 covers 18 residues. V shed 0 bases and J shed 4 bases, with 19 bases lying between them. From germline, CDR1 is SGHRS and CDR2 YFSETQ. CDR3 residues: CASSLDIRDNYITGELFF. The CDR3 DNA reads as TGCGCCAGCAGCTTGGATATTCGGGACAACTATATCACCGGGGAGCTGTTTTTT.

The rearrangement links TRBV11-2 to TRBJ1-1, with D maybe TRBD1 (5 bases). The CDR3 loop spans 16 amino acids. Germline V gene lookup returns CDR1 SGHAT and CDR2 FQNNGV. Trimming removed 5 bases at V and 0 bases at J, with 16 bases between. The CDR3 DNA is TGTGCCAGCAGCCCCCGCCCGACAGCCTTGAACACTGAAGCTTTCTTT. The encoded protein is CASSPRPTALNTEAFF.

The V call is TRBV9, the J call TRBJ1-1, with D possibly being TRBD1 (5 bases). Trimming pared 3 bases from V and 3 bases from J, leaving 12 bases between. The CDR3 totals 14 residues. Germline loops: CDR1 SGDLS, CDR2 YYNGEE. In nucleotides, the CDR3 is TGTGCCAGCAGCGAACAGACAGCTTACACTGAAGCTTTCTTT. This codes for CASSEQTAYTEAFF.